The 15 T cell receptor beta chains below all came from one sample that was sequenced in a study of blood T cell repertoires in COVID-19. Measured with immunoSEQ multiplex PCR; TCRdb has only the in-frame clones, and not every one. Found here are around 60,000 clones, roughly 80% of them singletons; the top ten hold more than 15%. Sequenced sample: peripheral blood. All receptors come from a woman aged 50 to 60 with active or convalescent COVID-19.

V and J are TRBV29-1 and TRBJ2-7; 13 nucleotides line up with TRBD2. The CDR3 extends over 19 amino acids. The junction had 19 bases not matched to a gene; V was cut back by 5 bases and J by 3 bases. CDR1 and CDR2 from the germline V gene are SQVTM and ANQGSEA. CDR3 sequence (DNA): TGCAGCGTTTTGGGGCCGGGATTAACTAGCGGGAGGGGGAACTACGAGCAGTACTTC. This codes for CSVLGPGLTSGRGNYEQYF.

The V call is TRBV13, the J call TRBJ2-7, with TRBD1 as a possible D gene (5 bases). Germline CDR1 PRHDT, CDR2 FYEKMQ (reference sequence). V dropped 5 bases and J dropped 0 bases, with 26 bases sitting between them. CDR3 length: 19 residues. CDR3 sequence: CASSQRPLDNLLPSYEQYF. For the CDR3, the DNA is TGTGCCAGCAGCCAACGGCCTCTGGACAACCTACTACCCTCCTACGAGCAGTACTTC.

The chain recombines TRBV23-1 with TRBJ2-4; D not resolved. TRBV23-1 is annotated as an ORF whose role is uncertain. There are 14 residues in the CDR3. With 2 bases removed from V and 0 bases from J, the gap between germline ends came to 5 bases. For the CDR3, the DNA is TGCGCCAGCAGTCAACTAGGAGCCAAAAACATTCAGTACTTC. Translated: CASSQLGAKNIQYF.

The genes are TRBV21-1 and TRBJ2-3; the DNA was not used to check the table's D call, TRBD2. TRBV21-1 is a recognized pseudogene. The CDR3 is 14 residues long. The CDR3 DNA is TGTGCCAGCAGCATATGGAGGTCGCCAGATACGCAGTATTTT. Protein sequence: CASSIWRSPDTQYF.

This chain joins TRBV5-1 and TRBJ1-6, with D unclear. The CDR3 contains 15 residues. CDR1 and CDR2 from the germline V gene are SGHRS and YFSETQ. V was trimmed by 2 bases and J by 4 bases, leaving 10 bases between them. The CDR3 loop is CASSLGTAYNSPLHF. The CDR3 DNA reads as TGCGCCAGCAGCTTAGGCACAGCTTATAATTCACCCCTCCACTTT.

This chain joins TRBV5-1 and TRBJ1-2; TRBD1 matches at 8 bases. Germline CDR1 is SGHRS and CDR2 is YFSETQ. CDR3 size: 16 residues. V lost 3 bases, J lost 4 bases, and 11 bases stayed unmatched. The CDR3 sequence: CASSSRSGGAGYGYTF. In nucleotides, the CDR3 is TGCGCCAGCAGCTCCCGGTCAGGGGGCGCCGGCTATGGCTACACCTTC.

Only a few counts were recorded for this clone. The chain recombines TRBV2 with TRBJ1-5; perhaps TRBD1 as D (6 bases). The CDR3 has 14 residues. Per germline, CDR1 SNHLY and CDR2 FYNNEI. Trimming stripped 3 bases from V and 3 bases from J, with 9 bases between. The CDR3, as DNA: TGTGCCAGCAGTGACCGGGACATCAATCAGCCCCAGCATTTT. As protein: CASSDRDINQPQHF. The full variable domain, completed using reference TRBV2 and TRBJ1-5, is EPEVTQTPSHQVTQMGQEVILRCVPISNHLYFYWYRQILGQKVEFLVSFYNNEISEKSEIFDDQFSVERPDGSNFTLKIRSTKLEDSAMYFCASSDRDINQPQHFGDGTRLSIL.

The genes are TRBV13 and TRBJ2-1, with TRBD1 identical over 8 bases. The J segment lost 2 bases and the V segment lost 6 bases, leaving 6 bases of the junction unmatched. The CDR3 consists of 15 residues. Looked up from germline, CDR1 is PRHDT and CDR2 is FYEKMQ (reference sequence). The CDR3 loop is CASRSWTGPYNEQFF. In nucleotides, the CDR3 is TGTGCCAGCAGATCCTGGACAGGGCCCTACAATGAGCAGTTCTTC.

This clone was recorded once. V is TRBV7-6 and J is TRBJ2-2, with TRBD1 matching 7 bases. The CDR3 extends over 16 amino acids. Trimming cost V 5 bases and J 4 bases; bases outside gene matches: 10. Germline lookup yields CDR1 SGHVS and CDR2 FNYEAQ. In DNA, the CDR3 is TGTGCCAGCAGCCCCCTTTCGACAGGGATCACCGGGGAGCTGTTTTTT. The encoded protein is CASSPLSTGITGELFF.

V is TRBV3-1 (or the pseudogene TRBV3-2) and J is TRBJ2-5; 7 bases are a match to TRBD2. Near its end, the DNA agrees better with TRBJ2-7, so the J call may be wrong. Germline values: CDR1 LGHDT, CDR2 YNNKEL (reference sequence). The CDR3 has 16 amino acids. CDR3 bases: TGTGCCAGCAGCCAAGGACGGGGGGAGAAACCCTACGAGCAGTACTTC. Protein product: CASSQGRGEKPYEQYF.

The chain has TRBV30 and TRBJ2-3; D is unclear. Germline assignment: CDR1 GTSNPN and CDR2 SVGIG (reference sequence). This CDR3 comprises 12 residues. V lost 0 bases and J 4 bases, leaving 5 bases between the germline ends. The DNA for the CDR3 is TGTGCCTGGAGTGTACTGGCAGATACGCAGTATTTT. Translating it yields CAWSVLADTQYF.

V gene TRBV12-3 or TRBV12-4 combines with J gene TRBJ2-7; D perhaps matches TRBD2 (6 bases). The CDR3 length is 13 residues. The V end lost 3 bases, the J end lost 0 bases, and 6 bases lay between the germline ends. This CDR3 reads CASSLGGSYEQYF. CDR3 in DNA: TGTGCCAGCAGTTTGGGGGGCTCCTACGAGCAGTACTTC.

DNA for the CDR3: TGCGCCAGCAGGATCGGGACTAGGACGAATGAGCAGTTCTTC. Translation: CASRIGTRTNEQFF. The genes are TRBV5-1 and TRBJ2-1, with TRBD2 matching over 8 bases. Germline CDR1 reads SGHRS; CDR2 reads YFSETQ. This CDR3 comprises 14 residues. Unmatched junction bases numbered 8, after V lost 5 bases and J lost 7 bases.

The chain joins TRBV10-2 to TRBJ1-2; possible D gene TRBD1, 5 bases. Trimming removed 0 bases at V and 4 bases at J, with 12 bases between. CDR3 length: 15 residues. Germline CDR1 reads WSHSY; CDR2 reads SAAADI. The CDR3 DNA sequence: TGCGCCAGCAGTGAGTCCCCCAGGGAACGCTATGGCTACACCTTC. It translates to CASSESPRERYGYTF.

J is TRBJ2-1 and V is TRBV6-5, with 11 bases fitting TRBD2. The germline V gene encodes CDR1 MNHEY and CDR2 SVGAGI. The ends lost 2 bases at V and 8 bases at J; junction bases unmatched: 8. The CDR3 has 16 amino acids. The CDR3 coding sequence is TGTGCCAGCAGTTACCCGACACTAGCGGGAGAGGATGAGCAGTTCTTC. It is translated as CASSYPTLAGEDEQFF.